The T cell receptor (beta chain) described here comes from a study of T cell repertoires in cytomegalovirus infection. Worth noting for this clonotype: Antigen unknown.

Trimming removed 0 bases at V and 5 bases at J, with 17 bases between. This CDR3 comprises 16 residues. Germline CDR1 reads SGDLS; CDR2 reads YYNGEE. TCRdb re-derived calls from the reads in MiXCR, one entry per CDR3 protein. The table records roughly 500,000 distinct CDR3 sequences, roughly a third of them present only once. The chain recombines TRBV9 with TRBJ2-5; D perhaps matches TRBD2 (6 bases). This sample comprised cultured PBMCs, obtained from culture after CMV antigen stimulation. The sequence was obtained from a human donor in good health (CMV status not recorded). Some clones in this sample may be carry-over from other donors' samples. The CDR3 region is CASSVDSGRPWETQYF. The CDR3 coding sequence is TGTGCCAGCAGCGTAGATAGTGGGAGGCCGTGGGAGACCCAGTACTTC.